Below, 32 T cell receptor beta chains from the same sample are listed, as sequenced in a study of T cell responses to AZD1222 COVID-19 vaccine. Only in-frame clones appear in the TCRdb table, and some are missing; sequencing was by immunoSEQ multiplex PCR. Of around 110,000 clones in the sample, 75% to 90% were seen once. The sequencing here drew on peripheral blood, taken on day 0 of AZD1222 vaccination. The receptors come from an adult in good health.

The chain links TRBV7-9 to TRBJ2-7; tentative D call: TRBD2 (5 bases). The CDR3 extends over 14 amino acids. V was shortened by 3 bases and J by 0 bases, with 9 bases between the two germline ends. CDR1 is SEHNR, CDR2 FQNEAQ, per germline (reference sequence). The CDR3 DNA is TGTGCCAGCAGCTTGACGGGGAGCTCCTACGAGCAGTACTTC. The encoded protein is CASSLTGSSYEQYF. Supplemented by reference TRBV7-9 and TRBJ2-7, the full variable domain reads DTGVSQNPRHKITKRGQNVTFRCDPISEHNRLYWYRQTLGQGPEFLTYFQNEAQLEKSRLLSDRFSAERPKGSFSTLEIQRTEQGDSAMYLCASSLTGSSYEQYFGPGTRLTVT.

The chain has TRBV5-8 and TRBJ1-1, with D possibly being TRBD1 (5 bases). Germline V lookup: CDR1 SGHTS, CDR2 YDEGEE. V was cut by 0 bases and J by 3 bases, with 9 bases left in between. This CDR3 has 14 amino acids. CDR3 in DNA: TGTGCCAGCAGCTTGGGACAGTGGGACACTGAAGCTTTCTTT. Its translation: CASSLGQWDTEAFF.

The rearrangement uses TRBV5-7 and TRBJ2-5, with D perhaps given as TRBD1 or TRBD2 (9 bases each). TRBV5-7 is an ORF, with its function uncertain. V lost 0 bases and J 5 bases, leaving 20 bases between the germline ends. The CDR3 loop spans 17 amino acids. The DNA for the CDR3 is TGTGCCAGCAGCTTGGCCGGTCTAGCGGGGACAGGGGAGACCCAGTACTTC. Protein: CASSLAGLAGTGETQYF.

The chain employs TRBV6-5 and TRBJ2-7, with TRBD1 matching 7 bases. This CDR3 has 16 residues. Losses at the gene ends were 4 bases for V and 9 bases for J; bases not matched to a gene: 18. Germline V gene sequence: CDR1 MNHEY, CDR2 SVGAGI. As DNA, the CDR3 is TGTGCCAGCAGTTGGGACAGTTCGTCCCAACTTTCATCGCAGTACTTC. This encodes CASSWDSSSQLSSQYF.

The chain carries TRBV11-3 and TRBJ1-2, with D possibly TRBD1 on 5 matching bases. Trimming removed 4 bases at V and 5 bases at J, with 11 bases between. Looked up from germline, CDR1 is SGHNT and CDR2 is YENEEA. The length of the CDR3 is 13 residues. CDR3 DNA sequence: TGTGCCAGCAGCTCCACCCAGGGTTATGGCTACACCTTC. Encoded protein: CASSSTQGYGYTF.

The CDR3 is CASSIALQGQYEQYF. DNA of the CDR3: TGTGCCAGTAGTATTGCCCTCCAGGGGCAGTACGAGCAGTACTTC. This chain joins TRBV19 and TRBJ2-7, with a tentative D call TRBD1 (6 bases). The CDR3 loop spans 15 amino acids. Per the germline V gene, CDR1 is LNHDA and CDR2 is SQIVND (reference sequence). The ends were cut back, 3 bases at V and 4 bases at J, with 16 bases in the middle.

The chain links TRBV19 to TRBJ2-3, with D hard to call. The CDR3 totals 13 residues. Germline V CDR1 and CDR2: LNHDA, SQIVND (reference sequence). V was shortened by 9 bases and J by 6 bases, with 16 bases between the two germline ends. The CDR3 DNA is TGTGCCAGCCGAGGACCTGGATGGGATACGCAGTATTTT. Its protein is CASRGPGWDTQYF.

The chain recombines TRBV9 with TRBJ1-6; D remains unclear. Germline values: CDR1 SGDLS, CDR2 YYNGEE. The CDR3 has 15 amino acids. Trimming shortened V by 0 bases and J by 5 bases, and 9 bases separated the two germline ends. The DNA for the CDR3 is TGTGCCAGCAGCGTAGGTGGGTTCAATAATTCACCCCTCCACTTT. This gives the protein CASSVGGFNNSPLHF.

The chain is built from TRBV28 and TRBJ2-3; 7 bases fit TRBD2. The CDR3 contains 16 residues. From germline, CDR1 is MDHEN and CDR2 SYDVKM. Trimming removed 6 bases from V and 4 bases from J; junction bases left unmatched: 13. The CDR3 bases are TGTGCCAGCAGCCTCAGGGAGGGTGGGTCCCCAGATACGCAGTATTTT. It specifies CASSLREGGSPDTQYF.

The chain uses TRBV21-1 and TRBJ2-5; TRBD1 is the table's D call, not checked against the DNA. TRBV21-1 has pseudogene status. This CDR3 comprises 16 residues. CDR3 bases: TGTGCCAGCAGCGCGATTGATTGGACAGGTCAAGAGACCCAGTACTTC. Translated: CASSAIDWTGQETQYF.

The genes are TRBV25-1 and TRBJ1-2, with 8 bases matching TRBD1. With 7 bases clipped from V and 3 bases from J, the junction kept 10 bases outside the gene matches. Germline V gives CDR1 MGHDK, CDR2 SYGVNS. The CDR3 length is 15 residues. The CDR3 reads CASKSDREEDYGYTF. The CDR3 DNA sequence: TGTGCCAGCAAATCGGACAGGGAAGAAGACTATGGCTACACCTTC.

V usage is TRBV23-1 and J usage is TRBJ2-5, with a possible D match to TRBD2 (6 bases). TRBV23-1 is noted as an ORF with a role that remains uncertain. The CDR3 has 19 residues. With 2 bases removed from V and 4 bases from J, the gap between germline ends came to 26 bases. The chain's CDR3 is CASSQPIETMREGRETQYF. The CDR3 DNA is TGCGCCAGCAGTCAACCTATAGAGACAATGCGGGAAGGAAGAGAGACCCAGTACTTC.

The chain recombines TRBV11-2 with TRBJ1-6; TRBD1 agrees at 9 bases. V lost 6 bases, J lost 1 base, and 7 bases stayed unmatched. The CDR3 is 17 residues long. Germline CDR1 reads SGHAT; CDR2 reads FQNNGV. The CDR3 DNA follows: TGTGCCAGCAGGGACAGGGGAGAAGGTTCCTATAATTCACCCCTCCACTTT. This translates into CASRDRGEGSYNSPLHF.

The chain recombines TRBV5-1 with TRBJ2-3; 9 nucleotides match TRBD1. Trimming at V came to 4 bases and at J to 2 bases, leaving 8 bases not matched to a gene. Germline V lookup: CDR1 SGHRS, CDR2 YFSETQ. This CDR3 has 16 residues. In DNA form, the CDR3 reads TGCGCCAGCAGCCCAGGGACAGGGCTCCTCACAGATACGCAGTATTTT. Protein product: CASSPGTGLLTDTQYF.

The genes are TRBV5-6 and TRBJ1-5, with TRBD1 matching 7 bases. After removal of 4 bases from V and 7 bases from J, the junction contained 11 bases not matched to a gene. CDR3 length equals 15 residues. Germline V gene sequence: CDR1 SGHDT, CDR2 YYEEEE. The CDR3 coding sequence is TGTGCCAGCAGCCAAAGGATAGGGGGCCGGCAGCCCCAGCATTTT. Amino acid sequence: CASSQRIGGRQPQHF.

This rearrangement joins TRBV25-1 to TRBJ2-7, with D perhaps matching TRBD2 (6 bases). The CDR3 has 13 amino acids. The germline gives CDR1 MGHDK, CDR2 SYGVNS. The V and J ends lost 0 bases and 6 bases respectively, with 9 bases between them. CDR3 in amino acids: CASSEYLGGEQYF. Here the CDR3 DNA reads TGTGCCAGCAGTGAATATTTGGGGGGCGAGCAGTACTTC.

The chain employs TRBV2 and TRBJ2-7; D is ambiguous. Trimming pared 3 bases from V and 7 bases from J, leaving 16 bases between. In germline, CDR1 is SNHLY, CDR2 FYNNEI. The CDR3 is 14 residues long. The DNA of the CDR3 is TGTGCCAGCAGTGACTTAGCAGGATACGAGGAGCAGTACTTC. Translation gives CASSDLAGYEEQYF. Looking up the rest from reference TRBV2 and TRBJ2-7 gives the full variable domain: EPEVTQTPSHQVTQMGQEVILRCVPISNHLYFYWYRQILGQKVEFLVSFYNNEISEKSEIFDDQFSVERPDGSNFTLKIRSTKLEDSAMYFCASSDLAGYEEQYFGPGTRLTVT.

The gene calls are TRBV4-2 and TRBJ1-4; no definite D call. CDR1 and CDR2 (germline): LGHNA, YNFKEQ. The CDR3 length is 15 residues. V shed 0 bases and J shed 8 bases, with 13 bases lying between them. CDR3 amino acids: CASSQEGHPGEKLFF. The CDR3 DNA is TGTGCCAGCAGCCAAGAAGGGCACCCGGGGGAAAAACTGTTTTTT.

The chain joins TRBV28 to TRBJ2-5, with TRBD1 matching 7 bases. CDR3 length: 18 residues. Germline CDR1 MDHEN, CDR2 SYDVKM. The ends lost 2 bases at V and 4 bases at J; junction bases unmatched: 16. In nucleotides, the CDR3 is TGTGCCAGCAGTTTAATGGTCGAACAGGGGCGCGTTGTAGAGACCCAGTACTTC. Residues: CASSLMVEQGRVVETQYF.

The CDR3 reads CSASARSYSGNTIYF. In nucleotides, the CDR3 is TGCAGTGCTAGTGCCCGGAGTTACTCTGGAAACACCATATATTTT. This chain links TRBV20-1 with TRBJ1-3; D gene unclear. Germline CDR1 reads DFQATT; CDR2 reads SNEGSKA (reference sequence). V was clipped by 3 bases and J by 0 bases, with 12 bases between them. This CDR3 has 15 amino acids.

CDR3 sequence: CASSFDRGGGYTF. CDR3 nucleotides: TGTGCCAGCAGTTTCGACAGGGGGGGAGGCTACACCTTC. This chain joins TRBV28 and TRBJ1-2; the match to TRBD1 covers 9 bases. Looked up from germline, CDR1 is MDHEN and CDR2 is SYDVKM. V lost 3 bases, J lost 8 bases, and 4 bases stayed unmatched. This CDR3 region has 13 residues.

The CDR3 loop reads CASSLRGPTVGTQYF. The CDR3, as DNA: TGTGCCAGCAGTTTAAGGGGTCCGACGGTGGGGACCCAGTACTTC. The rearrangement joins TRBV28 to TRBJ2-5; D may be TRBD1 (5 bases). The CDR3 consists of 15 residues. V lost 2 bases and J lost 7, with 17 bases in between. Per the germline V gene, CDR1 is MDHEN and CDR2 is SYDVKM.

The chain recombines TRBV11-2 with TRBJ2-3; D unresolved. The germline V gene encodes CDR1 SGHAT and CDR2 FQNNGV. There are 15 residues in the CDR3. The V gene lost 3 bases and the J gene lost 2 bases, with 12 bases spanning the gap. The CDR3 here is CASSFSSNPTDTQYF. CDR3 nucleotide sequence: TGTGCCAGCAGCTTCTCCTCCAACCCCACAGATACGCAGTATTTT.

The chain is built from TRBV6-4 and TRBJ2-3, with unresolved D. CDR1 MRHNA and CDR2 SNTAGT come from the germline V gene. V was clipped by 2 bases and J by 6 bases, with 15 bases between them. The CDR3 is 15 residues long. The CDR3 spells CASSDTTTLGDTQYF. DNA for the CDR3: TGTGCCAGCAGTGACACCACCACCCTGGGTGATACGCAGTATTTT.

This clone was counted once. The chain combines TRBV5-5 with TRBJ1-2, with 7 bases identical to TRBD1. J lost 8 bases, V lost 2 bases, and 12 bases had no gene match. CDR3 length: 15 amino acids. Germline V lookup: CDR1 SGHKS, CDR2 YYEKEE (reference sequence). The CDR3 nucleotides read TGTGCCAGCAGCTTCGACAGGGTTACTAAGGGGGGCTACACCTTC. Its translation: CASSFDRVTKGGYTF.

The genes are TRBV5-8 and TRBJ2-2; D is unresolved. The CDR3 contains 13 residues. With 6 bases removed from V and 5 bases from J, the gap between germline ends came to 11 bases. Germline V gene data show CDR1 as SGHTS and CDR2 as YDEGEE. The CDR3 spells CASNFVGTGELFF. The DNA of the CDR3 is TGTGCCAGCAACTTTGTGGGTACCGGGGAGCTGTTTTTT.

V gene TRBV7-2 combines with J gene TRBJ2-7, with 9 positions matching TRBD1. V lost 0 bases to trimming and J lost 0 bases; unmatched junction nucleotides: 6. This CDR3 region has 17 residues. The V gene's germline CDR1 is SGHTA and CDR2 FQGNSA. CDR3 in DNA: TGTGCCAGCAGCTTAGCCTCCGGGACAGGGCTCTCCTACGAGCAGTACTTC. Residues: CASSLASGTGLSYEQYF. The whole variable domain, filled in from reference TRBV7-2 and TRBJ2-7, reads GAGVSQSPSNKVTEKGKDVELRCDPISGHTALYWYRQSLGQGLEFLIYFQGNSAPDKSGLPSDRFSAERTGGSVSTLTIQRTQQEDSAVYLCASSLASGTGLSYEQYFGPGTRLTVT.

The gene calls are TRBV28 and TRBJ1-1; D ambiguous. This CDR3 has 13 amino acids. Trimming left V 5 bases short and J 8 bases short, with 15 bases between. In germline, CDR1 is MDHEN, CDR2 SYDVKM. In nucleotides, the CDR3 is TGTGCCAGCAGTGACGGGGTGAGGTTCGAAGCTTTCTTT. This sequence encodes CASSDGVRFEAFF.

This clone was detected once. The chain couples TRBV18 to TRBJ1-2, with D possibly being TRBD1 (6 bases). The germline gives CDR1 KGHSH, CDR2 LQKENI. V lost 4 bases and J lost 5, with 14 bases in between. The CDR3 is made up of 14 amino acids. CDR3 loop: CASSLRTETYGYTF. The DNA of the CDR3 is TGTGCCAGCTCACTACGGACAGAGACTTATGGCTACACCTTC.

This clone has only one observation. The V gene is TRBV4-1, the J gene TRBJ1-2; a weak D match, TRBD1 (5 bases). Germline CDR1 MGHRA, CDR2 YSYEKL. V was pared by 4 bases and J by 0 bases, with 12 bases between. The CDR3 contains 15 residues. The CDR3 DNA follows: TGCGCCAGCAGCCCGCATGGGGCAGCTAACTATGGCTACACCTTC. Amino acid sequence: CASSPHGAANYGYTF.

The V call is TRBV7-9, the J call TRBJ1-2; D is ambiguous. CDR3 length: 15 residues. The V end was cut by 5 bases, the J end by 4 bases, with 17 bases between. Germline V gene data show CDR1 as SEHNR and CDR2 as FQNEAQ (reference sequence). CDR3 nucleotides: TGTGCCAGCAGCCCCATAATCAGTCCGGTCTATGGCTACACCTTC. This translates into CASSPIISPVYGYTF.

DNA of the CDR3: TGTGCCAGCAGCTCCCGGACAGATTCGAACTATGGCTACACCTTC. It translates to CASSSRTDSNYGYTF. This rearrangement joins TRBV7-8 to TRBJ1-2; TRBD1 is a possible D gene (6 bases). The CDR3 covers 15 residues. Deletions cut 4 bases from V and 2 bases from J, with 14 bases between. The germline CDR1 and CDR2 sequences are SGHVS and FQNEAQ.